The 9 T cell receptor beta chains in this list originate from one sample, sequenced in a study of control samples from healthy donors and cancer patients. The repertoire was sequenced with immunoSEQ multiplex PCR; TCRdb's copy has only in-frame clones and lacks some. The data show over 65,000 clones, 85% to 90% seen once. Input material: PBMCs. These TCRs come from a woman aged 45 to 65 with colorectal cancer.

This clone was picked up a small number of times. The chain is built from TRBV5-1 and TRBJ1-5, with 12 bases fitting TRBD1. Germline V lookup: CDR1 SGHRS, CDR2 YFSETQ. The CDR3 extends over 16 amino acids. The ends lost 4 bases at V and 5 bases at J; junction bases unmatched: 7. The chain's CDR3 is CASSLGTGGEDQPQHF. The CDR3 DNA follows: TGCGCCAGCAGCCTCGGGACAGGGGGCGAAGATCAGCCCCAGCATTTT.

The count of this clone is one. Different DNA sequences within this sample yield the same CDR3. V gene TRBV3-1 (or the pseudogene TRBV3-2) combines with J gene TRBJ2-1; D ambiguous. V lost 4 bases, J lost 4 bases, and 2 bases lay in between. The CDR3 totals 11 residues. Per the germline V gene, CDR1 is LGHDT and CDR2 is YNNKEL (reference sequence). CDR3 coding DNA: TGTGCCAGCAGCCTATACAATGAGCAGTTCTTC. It codes for CASSLYNEQFF.

The V call is TRBV5-5, the J call TRBJ1-3; no clear D. CDR1 is SGHKS and CDR2 is YYEKEE in the germline V gene (reference sequence). The V and J ends lost 2 bases and 1 base respectively, with 7 bases between them. The CDR3 covers 14 residues. DNA of the CDR3: TGTGCCAGCAGCTTAGGAGGATCTGGAAACACCATATATTTT. This sequence encodes CASSLGGSGNTIYF.

J is TRBJ1-3 and V is TRBV3-1 (or the pseudogene TRBV3-2), with D maybe TRBD1 (6 bases). V lost 3 bases to trimming and J lost 3 bases, with 15 bases between them. From germline, CDR1 is LGHDT and CDR2 YNNKEL (reference sequence). The CDR3 length is 16 residues. In DNA form, the CDR3 reads TGTGCCAGCAGCCACTTAGGGGGTTCCTTTGGAAACACCATATATTTT. This encodes CASSHLGGSFGNTIYF.

The gene calls are TRBV2 and TRBJ2-3; TRBD2 matches at 9 bases. The CDR3 totals 16 residues. V dropped 8 bases and J dropped 3; count of bases not matched to a gene: 12. Germline assignment: CDR1 SNHLY and CDR2 FYNNEI. CDR3 coding DNA: TGTGCCAGCCGTCGGGGCGGGGGGGCGAGGACAGATACGCAGTATTTT. Its translation is CASRRGGGARTDTQYF.

The rearrangement joins TRBV5-4 to TRBJ1-6, with 8 bases matching TRBD1. Germline V gene data show CDR1 as SGHNT and CDR2 as YYREEE (reference sequence). V shed 1 base and J 6 bases; nucleotides not matched to a gene: 9. The CDR3 length is 17 residues. The chain's CDR3 is CASSLKTGGGGNSPLHF. In nucleotides, the CDR3 is TGTGCCAGCAGCTTGAAAACAGGGGGAGGAGGTAATTCACCCCTCCACTTT.

CDR3 residues: CASSLQGVNTGELFF. CDR3 nucleotide sequence: TGTGCCAGCAGTTTGCAGGGGGTGAACACCGGGGAGCTGTTTTTT. The chain links TRBV27 to TRBJ2-2; 7 bases line up with TRBD1. This CDR3 is 15 amino acids long. Germline V gene data show CDR1 as MNHEY and CDR2 as SMNVEV (reference sequence). Losses at the gene ends were 3 bases for V and 1 base for J; bases not matched to a gene: 2.

The rearrangement links TRBV7-8 to TRBJ1-5; 9 bases are a match to TRBD1. The V and J ends lost 5 bases and 2 bases, in that order; junction bases with no gene match: 4. Germline CDR1 reads SGHVS; CDR2 reads FQNEAQ. This CDR3 region has 15 residues. The CDR3 DNA is TGTGCCAGCAGCCGAACAGGGGGCCGCAATCAGCCCCAGCATTTT. Translating gives CASSRTGGRNQPQHF. The full variable domain, in which reference TRBV7-8 and TRBJ1-5 provide the parts outside the CDR3, is GAGVSQSPRYKVAKRGQDVALRCDPISGHVSLFWYQQALGQGPEFLTYFQNEAQLDKSGLPSDRFFAERPEGSVSTLKIQRTQQEDSAVYLCASSRTGGRNQPQHFGDGTRLSIL.

The chain links TRBV6-5 to TRBJ1-6; possibly TRBD1 for D (5 bases). Trimming cost V 2 bases and J 9 bases, with 17 bases left between them. This CDR3 is 16 amino acids long. CDR1 and CDR2 from the germline V gene are MNHEY and SVGAGI. Here the CDR3 reads CASSYRQNPRGSPLHF. CDR3 nucleotide sequence: TGTGCCAGCAGTTACCGGCAAAATCCAAGGGGTTCACCCCTCCACTTT.